These 16 T cell receptor beta chains were all obtained from the same sample, sequenced in a study of T cells in women clearing cervical HPV infection. Here immunoSEQ multiplex PCR was the method, and the copy in TCRdb shows in-frame clones only, minus some. The specimen's table records around 25,000 clones. The source material was blood buffy coat. These receptors all stem from a woman aged 18 to 75 with a cervical HPV16 infection that either progressed to CIN3+ or cleared (not recorded which).

CDR3 DNA (partial): TGTGCCAGCAGTGCGGCAGCGTACAATGAG. Its protein is CASSAAAYNE. The entire CDR3 sequence reads CASSAAAYNEQFF. The chain is built from TRBV2 and TRBJ2-1, with no clear D. The DNA ends 3 residues before the CDR3 does, and the rest of the CDR3 is filled in from the germline J gene. The CDR3 loop spans 13 amino acids. Germline CDR1 and CDR2: SNHLY and FYNNEI. The V gene lost 4 bases and the J gene lost 4 bases, with 8 bases spanning the gap.

Points on this clone: The missing CDR3 end, 3 residues past where the read stops, is filled in from the germline J gene. The rearrangement links TRBV19 to TRBJ1-4; no firm D call. The length of the CDR3 is 13 residues. The germline V gene encodes CDR1 LNHDA and CDR2 SQIVND (reference sequence). Trimming left V 7 bases short and J 10 bases short, with 16 bases between. CDR3 in amino acids: CASIGAGGRKLFF. CDR3 DNA (partial): TGTGCCAGTATCGGAGCGGGCGGGCGAAAA.

A remark on this clone: The CDR3 extends 3 residues past the end of the read, so its final part is completed from the germline J gene. The chain links TRBV2 to TRBJ2-7, with D tentatively TRBD1 (9 bases). V gave up 6 bases and J gave up 5 bases, with 29 bases separating them. The length of the CDR3 is 18 residues. Germline loops: CDR1 SNHLY, CDR2 FYNNEI. This chain's CDR3 is CASSAPIGTGSSGDEQYF. The covered CDR3 bases are TGTGCCAGCAGCGCACCCATCGGGACAGGGAGTAGCGGGGACGAG.

Partial CDR3 DNA: TGTGCCAGCCATGTCGGGTCTAACTATGGC. Encoded protein: CASHVGSNYG. In full, the CDR3 reads CASHVGSNYGYTF. The J gene is TRBJ1-2, the V gene TRBV2; D is ambiguous. The observed sequence ends 3 residues before the CDR3 terminus, with the missing tail filled in from the germline J gene. This CDR3 is built from 13 residues. Germline V CDR1 and CDR2: SNHLY, FYNNEI. Trimming took 8 bases from V and 0 from J, leaving 10 bases between them.

The sequenced part of the CDR3 DNA is TGTGCCAGCCCATCGGGACAGCTTAGCGCG. Residues: CASPSGQLSA. The whole CDR3 is CASPSGQLSAQYF. This rearrangement joins TRBV18 to TRBJ2-3, with 7 bases aligning to TRBD1. The DNA ends 3 residues before the CDR3 does, and the rest of the CDR3 is filled in from the germline J gene. There are 13 residues in the CDR3. Germline CDR1 reads KGHSH; CDR2 reads LQKENI. The variable domain in full, with the rest retrieved from reference TRBV18 and TRBJ2-3, is NAGVMQNPRHLVRRRGQEARLRCSPMKGHSHVYWYRQLPEEGLKFMVYLQKENIIDESGMPKERFSAEFPKEGPSILRIQQVVRGDSAAYFCASPSGQLSAQYFGPGTRLTVL.

Details on this clone: The CDR3 extends 3 residues past the end of the read, so its final part is completed from the germline J gene. V gene TRBV6-1 combines with J gene TRBJ2-1; TRBD1 matches at 12 bases. This CDR3 is built from 15 residues. V lost 3 bases, J lost 8 bases, and 5 bases stayed unmatched. Germline V CDR1 and CDR2: MNHNS, SASEGT. The CDR3 loop reads CASSDPGQGADEQFF. The CDR3 bases that were read are TGTGCCAGCAGTGATCCGGGACAGGGGGCGGATGAG.

Regarding this clone: The read terminates 3 residues ahead of where the CDR3 ends, so the germline J gene completes it. The V call is TRBV30, the J call TRBJ2-1, with D tentatively TRBD1 (6 bases). Trimming left V 5 bases short and J 9 bases short, with 11 bases between. Looked up from germline, CDR1 is GTSNPN and CDR2 is SVGIG (reference sequence). The length of the CDR3 is 11 residues. The CDR3 bases that were read are TGTGCCTGGGTTACAGGGCGTGAG. Translated: CAWVTGRE. The full-length CDR3 reads as CAWVTGREQFF.

A remark on this clone: The read gets to within 3 residues of the CDR3 end, and the germline J gene fills in the rest. The genes are TRBV30 and TRBJ2-3; 9 bases are shared with TRBD1. The germline V gene encodes CDR1 GTSNPN and CDR2 SVGIG (reference sequence). The CDR3 length is 15 residues. The CDR3 sequence is CAWSAGQGGKETQYF. CDR3 DNA, as far as it was read: TGTGCCTGGAGCGCGGGACAGGGAGGCAAAGAGACG.

A remark on this clone: With the read ending 3 residues before the CDR3 end, the germline J gene is used to fill in that end. This sequence joins TRBV13 and TRBJ2-3, with 7 bases that match TRBD2. The germline V gene has CDR1 PRHDT and CDR2 FYEKMQ (reference sequence). V dropped 5 bases and J dropped 2; count of bases not matched to a gene: 7. There are 15 residues in the CDR3. CDR3: CASSPRGDYTDTQYF. The DNA read from the CDR3 is TGTGCCAGCAGCCCCCGAGGGGACTACACAGATACG.

Note on this clone: The read is 3 residues too short to cover the CDR3 end, so that end is filled in from the germline J gene. The chain has TRBV13 and TRBJ2-6; TRBD1 matches at 9 bases. The CDR3 has 18 amino acids. V trimming: 4 bases; J trimming: 0 bases; junction bases outside the gene matches: 7. Germline CDR1 is PRHDT and CDR2 is FYEKMQ (reference sequence). The sequenced part of the CDR3 DNA is TGTGCCAGCAGCTCCAGGACAGGGGACCTCTCTGGGGCCAACGTC. Encoded protein: CASSSRTGDLSGANV. The whole CDR3 is CASSSRTGDLSGANVLTF. Full variable domain (outside the CDR3, taken from reference TRBV13 and TRBJ2-6): AAGVIQSPRHLIKEKRETATLKCYPIPRHDTVYWYQQGPGQDPQFLISFYEKMQSDKGSIPDRFSAQQFSDYHSELNMSSLELGDSALYFCASSSRTGDLSGANVLTFGAGSRLTVL.

As regards this clone: The observed sequence ends 3 residues before the CDR3 terminus, with the missing tail filled in from the germline J gene. The chain combines TRBV28 with TRBJ2-7; no reliable D call. Germline V lookup: CDR1 MDHEN, CDR2 SYDVKM. The CDR3 spans 15 residues. With 2 bases removed from V and 2 bases from J, the gap between germline ends came to 13 bases. Here the CDR3 reads CASSLQPSRAYEQYF. The sequenced CDR3 bases are TGTGCCAGCAGTTTACAGCCCTCCCGGGCCTACGAG.

Comments on this clone: The read gets to within 3 residues of the CDR3 end, and the germline J gene fills in the rest. V and J are TRBV10-3 and TRBJ2-1, with 7 bases matching TRBD2. The length of the CDR3 is 17 residues. The V segment lost 4 bases and the J segment 6 bases; nucleotides outside the gene matches: 15. Germline V gene sequence: CDR1 ENHRY, CDR2 SYGVKD. CDR3 residues: CAISGTIAGRSANEQFF. The part of the CDR3 DNA that was read is TGTGCCATCAGTGGGACTATAGCGGGCCGGTCGGCCAATGAG.

A remark on this clone: The read comes to an end 3 residues before the CDR3 does, leaving the germline J gene to fill in the end. The gene calls are TRBV7-2 and TRBJ1-1; D remains unclear. Trimming cost V 4 bases and J 7 bases, with 7 bases left between them. Germline CDR1 is SGHTA and CDR2 is FQGNSA. The CDR3 sequence is 11 residues long. CDR3 amino acids: CASSYFIEAFF. The part of the CDR3 DNA that was read is TGTGCCAGCAGCTATTTCATTGAA.

To note about this clone: The sequence runs out 3 residues before the end of the CDR3; the remainder is reconstructed from the germline J gene. The rearrangement uses TRBV5-6 and TRBJ1-2, with D perhaps matching TRBD1 (6 bases). From germline, CDR1 is SGHDT and CDR2 YYEEEE. V dropped 0 bases and J dropped 4 bases, with 13 bases sitting between them. The CDR3 runs 15 residues. The CDR3 loop reads CASSLAQGGSYGYTF. The CDR3 DNA, read in part, is TGTGCCAGCAGCTTGGCACAGGGCGGTAGCTATGGC.

Notes on this clone: Read coverage stops 3 residues before the CDR3 terminus; the germline J gene supplies the remainder. This chain joins TRBV10-1 and TRBJ2-1; D is unresolved. CDR1 WNHNN and CDR2 SYGVQD come from the germline V gene (reference sequence). This CDR3 contains 15 residues. The V gene lost 9 bases and the J gene lost 0 bases, with 15 bases spanning the gap. The CDR3 loop is CASQRSLSSYNEQFF. The sequenced CDR3 bases are TGCGCCAGTCAGCGCAGCCTTAGCTCCTACAATGAG.

As concerns this clone: The read finishes 3 residues shy of the CDR3 end, and the germline J gene is used to complete it. The chain uses TRBV7-9 and TRBJ2-3; the match to TRBD1 covers 11 bases. The CDR3 loop spans 15 amino acids. Germline V gene sequence: CDR1 SEHNR, CDR2 FQNEAQ (reference sequence). The covered CDR3 bases are TGTGCCAGCAGCTCCGCGGGACAGGGGGTCGAGACG. Encoded protein: CASSSAGQGVET. The complete CDR3 reads CASSSAGQGVETQYF. Based on the CDR3 plus reference TRBV7-9 and TRBJ2-3, the full variable domain is DTGVSQNPRHKITKRGQNVTFRCDPISEHNRLYWYRQTLGQGPEFLTYFQNEAQLEKSRLLSDRFSAERPKGSFSTLEIQRTEQGDSAMYLCASSSAGQGVETQYFGPGTRLTVL.